The following is a T cell receptor (beta chain) sequence with its context. Its antigen is not yet known. Base-call qualities are not available, and no considerably larger clone is one nucleotide away. The sample originates from a study of OX40 agonist ivuxolimab in advanced cancers. A note on the overall study: Ivuxolimab, which targeted the costimulatory receptor OX40 (CD134), was an agonistic, fully human IgG2 monoclonal antibody. Intravenous ivuxolimab was administered to patients every 2 weeks at six dose levels: 0.01, 0.1, 0.3, 1.5, 3 and 10 mg/kg. Among the approximately 54 dose-escalation patients, roughly 20 had hepatocellular carcinoma, some 15 melanoma, 9 renal cell carcinoma and 9 head and neck cancer. In the dose-escalation cohort, approximately 80% of patients were male, and the mean age was approximately 60 years with a range of roughly 20 to 80. Prior anti-PD-1, anti-PD-L1 or anti-CTLA-4 therapy was permitted, and checkpoint inhibitors had been received by less than 45% of dose-escalation patients. Partial responses were achieved by three dose-escalation patients, of whom one had hepatocellular carcinoma and two had cutaneous melanoma. Peripheral TCRbeta sequencing aimed to test whether ivuxolimab altered TCR sequence diversity and caused clonal T-cell expansion. The paper covers the monotherapy dose-escalation part of the phase I ivuxolimab trial, which included N ≈ 50 patients.

To sequence the TCRbeta CDR3 region, genomic DNA was isolated from the sorted cells. TCRbeta CDR3 regions were sequenced using the immunoSEQ Assay. This is the immuneACCESS table as TCRdb keeps it, with only in-frame sequences that have V and J called. A part of the clones is gone; compared with another copy, unresolved V genes explain less than half, and the rest is unexplained. The table for this sample lists 35,000 to 55,000 clones; about 93% of them were counted only once. Approximately 10% of the sample belongs to the ten largest clones. Findings and caveats that apply to the study as a whole: At doses of 0.1 to 3.0 mg/kg, clonal expansion of both CD4+ and CD8+ T cells in blood was seen between baseline and week 6. In the 0.1-3.0 mg/kg groups, partial responders had among the lowest normalized peripheral clonal expansion, particularly in CD8+ T cells. Which antigens the clonally expanded peripheral T cells were specific for was not determined. Low levels of normalized T-cell clonal expansion were also seen in some patients who did not respond. After ivuxolimab, more expanded clones were found on average in CD8+ T cells than in CD4+ T cells.

V loses 0 bases, J loses 3 bases, and the germline ends lie 12 bases apart. The germline V gene supplies CDR1 LGHNA and CDR2 YSLEER. The CDR3 contains 15 residues, cysteine and phenylalanine counted. Left in the record is the CDR3 DNA by itself, 45 bases read in frame from the first base. Patients with a history of autoimmune disease or receiving systemic immunosuppression were excluded from the trial. Peripheral blood for TCR sequencing was collected from all dose cohorts at baseline, on cycle 4 day 1, and on cycle 7 day 1. Samples came from an open-label, multicenter, first-in-human phase I dose-escalation trial of ivuxolimab. The trial enrolled adults with locally advanced or metastatic head and neck squamous cell, hepatocellular, melanoma or renal cell carcinoma. Before TCR sequencing, CD4+ and CD8+ T cells were separately sorted from peripheral blood.

This specimen was CD4+ or CD8+ T cells sorted from blood, taken in a trial of the OX40 agonist ivuxolimab. Here the chain combines TRBV4-3 and TRBJ2-7; the D gene is perhaps TRBD2, on 5 matching bases. The clonotype originates from an adult with an advanced solid tumor such as melanoma, head and neck, liver or kidney cancer. The DNA sequence is TGCGCCAGCAGCCAAGAGTGGCTAGCTAGCTACGAGCAGTACTTC. Translated, this gives CASSQEWLASYEQYF.